The following is a TCR beta chain sequence with its context. Its specificity is not known. This sample was included in a study of shared clonotypes between healthy human individuals. In the study overall: Used for every donor were three CD4 naive, three CD4 memory, two CD8 naive and one CD8 memory plate.

The method was immunoSEQ multiplex PCR; TCRdb's version includes in-frame clones alone and lacks a portion of them. The sample gives about 2.1 million clones, 90% to 95% of which show up once; 1.5% to 2% is in the top ten. CD8 cells classed as naive were CD45RO-negative and positively selected for CCR7, excluding terminally differentiated effector memory CD45RA+ cells. The study's findings and limits: Generation of non-shared clonotypes was less probable than generation of clonotypes shared by all four donors. In several donors, about 5% of naive CD4 clonotypes appeared in common.

The V end was cut by 5 bases, the J end by 6 bases, with 12 bases between. Germline CDR1 SGDLS, CDR2 YYNGEE. This CDR3 contains 13 residues. The TCR comes from a young man in good health. Some clones in this sample may be carry-over from other donors' samples. This rearrangement joins TRBV9 to TRBJ2-1, with D unclear. Specimen: naive CD8+ T cells from PBMCs. The CDR3 region is CASRGSQGNEQFF. The DNA for the CDR3 is TGTGCCAGCAGGGGCAGTCAAGGCAATGAGCAGTTCTTC.